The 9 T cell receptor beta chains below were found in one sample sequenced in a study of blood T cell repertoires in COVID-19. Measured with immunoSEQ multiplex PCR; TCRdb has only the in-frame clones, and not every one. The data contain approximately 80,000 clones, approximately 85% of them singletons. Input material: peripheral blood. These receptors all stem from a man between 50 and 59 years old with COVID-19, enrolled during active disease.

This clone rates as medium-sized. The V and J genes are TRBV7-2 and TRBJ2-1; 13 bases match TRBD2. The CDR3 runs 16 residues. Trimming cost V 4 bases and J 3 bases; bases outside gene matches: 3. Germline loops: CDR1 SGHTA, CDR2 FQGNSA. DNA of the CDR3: TGTGCCAGCAGCTCCGGACTAGCGGGAGACTACAATGAGCAGTTCTTC. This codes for CASSSGLAGDYNEQFF.

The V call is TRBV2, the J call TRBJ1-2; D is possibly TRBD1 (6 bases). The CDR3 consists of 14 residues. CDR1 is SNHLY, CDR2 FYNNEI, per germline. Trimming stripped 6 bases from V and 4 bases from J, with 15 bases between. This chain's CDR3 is CASRRQGFGYGYTF. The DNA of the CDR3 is TGTGCCAGCAGGAGGCAGGGGTTTGGCTATGGCTACACCTTC.

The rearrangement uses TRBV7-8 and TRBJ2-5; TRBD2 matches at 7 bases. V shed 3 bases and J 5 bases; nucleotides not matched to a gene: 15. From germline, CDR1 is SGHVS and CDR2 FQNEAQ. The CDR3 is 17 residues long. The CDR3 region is CASSFPEGGTGAETQYF. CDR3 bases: TGTGCCAGCAGCTTCCCGGAGGGAGGGACGGGAGCGGAGACCCAGTACTTC.

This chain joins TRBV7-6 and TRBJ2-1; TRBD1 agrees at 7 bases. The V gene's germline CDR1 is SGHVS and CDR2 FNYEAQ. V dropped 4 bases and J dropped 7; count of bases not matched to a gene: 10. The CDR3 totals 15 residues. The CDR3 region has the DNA TGTGCCAGCAGCTCCGGACAGGCCCTTCTTAATGAGCAGTTCTTC. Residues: CASSSGQALLNEQFF.

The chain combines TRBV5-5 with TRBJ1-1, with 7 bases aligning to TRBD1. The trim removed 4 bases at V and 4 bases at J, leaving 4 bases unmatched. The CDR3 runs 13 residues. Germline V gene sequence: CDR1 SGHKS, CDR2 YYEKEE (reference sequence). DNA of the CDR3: TGTGCCAGCAGCCAGGGGGGTCCCACTGAAGCTTTCTTT. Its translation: CASSQGGPTEAFF.

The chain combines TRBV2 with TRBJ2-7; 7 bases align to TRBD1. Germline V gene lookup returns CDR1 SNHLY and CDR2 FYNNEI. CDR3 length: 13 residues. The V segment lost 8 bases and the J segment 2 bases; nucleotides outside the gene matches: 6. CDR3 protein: CASQIGTAYEQYF. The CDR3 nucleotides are TGTGCCAGCCAAATCGGGACAGCCTACGAGCAGTACTTC.

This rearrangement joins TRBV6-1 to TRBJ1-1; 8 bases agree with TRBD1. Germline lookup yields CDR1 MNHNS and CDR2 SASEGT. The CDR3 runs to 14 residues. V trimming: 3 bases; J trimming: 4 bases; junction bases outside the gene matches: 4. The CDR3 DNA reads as TGTGCCAGCAGTGACGGACAGGGAACCACTGAAGCTTTCTTT. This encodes CASSDGQGTTEAFF.

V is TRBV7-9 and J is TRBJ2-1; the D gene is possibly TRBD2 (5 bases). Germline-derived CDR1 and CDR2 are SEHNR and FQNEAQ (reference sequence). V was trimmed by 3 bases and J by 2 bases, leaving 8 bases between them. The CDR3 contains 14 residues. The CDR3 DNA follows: TGTGCCAGCAGCTTGACGGGAACCTACAATGAGCAGTTCTTC. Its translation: CASSLTGTYNEQFF.

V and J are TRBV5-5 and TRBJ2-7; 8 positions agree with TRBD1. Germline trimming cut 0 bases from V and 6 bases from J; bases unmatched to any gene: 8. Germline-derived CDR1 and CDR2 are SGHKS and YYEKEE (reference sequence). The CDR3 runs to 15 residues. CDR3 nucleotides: TGTGCCAGCAGCTTGGTTCCCACAGGGGGGAGCGAGCAGTACTTC. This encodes CASSLVPTGGSEQYF. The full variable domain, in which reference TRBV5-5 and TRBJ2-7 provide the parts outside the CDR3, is DAGVTQSPTHLIKTRGQQVTLRCSPISGHKSVSWYQQVLGQGPQFIFQYYEKEERGRGNFPDRFSARQFPNYSSELNVNALLLGDSALYLCASSLVPTGGSEQYFGPGTRLTVT.